Below, 17 T cell receptor beta chains from the same sample are listed, as sequenced in a study of T-cell memory formation after mild COVID-19. TCRdb reprocessed the 5' RACE reads with MiXCR, giving one entry per CDR3 protein. The sample consists of roughly 51,000 distinct CDR3 sequences, about 7% of them appearing once. Sequencing input: PBMCs or a T cell subset sorted from them (not recorded which). These receptors were obtained from a man between 18 and 35 years old who had mild COVID-19 (a few samples of this study predate the infection). Cell type and time point are not known.

This clonotype qualifies as medium-sized. The V gene is TRBV7-8, the J gene TRBJ2-1, with D perhaps TRBD2 (5 bases). The length of the CDR3 is 13 residues. The V gene's germline CDR1 is SGHVS and CDR2 FQNEAQ. V was trimmed by 5 bases and J by 5 bases, leaving 10 bases between them. CDR3 loop: CASSPDSHNEQFF. The CDR3, as DNA: TGTGCCAGCAGCCCGGACTCACACAATGAGCAGTTCTTC.

This clonotype was picked up a small number of times. V gene TRBV4-3 combines with J gene TRBJ2-1, with D possibly TRBD2 on 7 matching bases. Trimming shortened V by 4 bases and J by 8 bases, and 18 bases separated the two germline ends. The CDR3 runs 15 residues. Germline V gene sequence: CDR1 LGHNA, CDR2 YSLEER. CDR3 residues: CASSPRGPGGYEQFF. CDR3 DNA sequence: TGCGCCAGCAGCCCGCGGGGGCCGGGGGGATATGAGCAGTTCTTC.

At least ten counts were recorded for this clonotype. The chain employs TRBV5-1 and TRBJ2-2; D may be TRBD1 or TRBD2 (5 bases each). In germline, CDR1 is SGHRS, CDR2 YFSETQ. The V gene lost 1 base and the J gene lost 0 bases, with 10 bases spanning the gap. The CDR3 runs 16 residues. CDR3 nucleotide sequence: TGCGCCAGCAGCTTGCCGGGACCAGCGAACACCGGGGAGCTGTTTTTT. It encodes CASSLPGPANTGELFF. Full variable domain (rest looked up from reference TRBV5-1 and TRBJ2-2): KAGVTQTPRYLIKTRGQQVTLSCSPISGHRSVSWYQQTPGQGLQFLFEYFSETQRNKGNFPGRFSGRQFSNSRSEMNVSTLELGDSALYLCASSLPGPANTGELFFGEGSRLTVL.

In DNA, the CDR3 is TGTGCCAGCAGCACGCACAGGACTGCAAGCGGCTACACCTTC. Residues: CASSTHRTASGYTF. The V call is TRBV3-1, the J call TRBJ1-2, with TRBD1 as a possible D gene (5 bases). The germline CDR1 and CDR2 sequences are LGHDT and YNNKEL (reference sequence). Trimming removed 5 bases from V and 8 bases from J, with 18 bases in between. The CDR3 covers 14 residues.

This chain links TRBV14 with TRBJ2-5; TRBD1 might be the D (6 bases). Per the germline V gene, CDR1 is SGHDN and CDR2 is FVKESK. V lost 2 bases to trimming and J lost 2 bases, with 12 bases between them. The CDR3 length is 15 residues. DNA for the CDR3: TGTGCCAGCAGCCAAACCTCGACAGGTCAAGAGACCCAGTACTTC. As protein: CASSQTSTGQETQYF.

This chain uses TRBV18 with TRBJ1-3; D gene ambiguous. Germline-derived CDR1 and CDR2 are KGHSH and LQKENI. The CDR3 has 14 amino acids. V dropped 2 bases and J dropped 4 bases, with 9 bases sitting between them. CDR3 protein: CASSPSSRGNTIYF. Written as DNA, the CDR3 is TGTGCCAGCTCACCATCGAGTCGAGGAAACACCATATATTTT. The full variable domain, in which reference TRBV18 and TRBJ1-3 provide the parts outside the CDR3, is NAGVMQNPRHLVRRRGQEARLRCSPMKGHSHVYWYRQLPEEGLKFMVYLQKENIIDESGMPKERFSAEFPKEGPSILRIQQVVRGDSAAYFCASSPSSRGNTIYFGEGSWLTVV.

This clonotype has more than one count but fewer than ten. The chain links TRBV9 to TRBJ2-5, with 8 bases fitting TRBD1. CDR1 and CDR2 (germline): SGDLS, YYNGEE. The V and J ends lost 0 bases and 2 bases, in that order; junction bases with no gene match: 3. The CDR3 has 15 residues. The CDR3 reads CASSVGGTGQETQYF. The CDR3 coding sequence is TGTGCCAGCAGCGTAGGTGGGACAGGACAAGAGACCCAGTACTTC.

This clonotype was detected a few times. The chain has TRBV5-1 and TRBJ1-5; 9 nucleotides line up with TRBD1. CDR3 length equals 18 residues. Germline V gene data show CDR1 as SGHRS and CDR2 as YFSETQ. V gave up 5 bases and J gave up 0 bases; unmatched junction bases: 12. The CDR3 DNA reads as TGCGCCAGCAGTCCCAGGGGACAGGGTGAGGATAGCAATCAGCCCCAGCATTTT. It specifies CASSPRGQGEDSNQPQHF.

The table lists this clonotype with a few counts. This chain uses TRBV3-1 with TRBJ2-2, with 10 bases fitting TRBD2. Germline V lookup: CDR1 LGHDT, CDR2 YNNKEL (reference sequence). Trimming removed 3 bases from V and 6 bases from J; junction bases left unmatched: 4. This CDR3 contains 15 residues. The CDR3 DNA sequence: TGTGCCAGCAGCCACCGGGGACTAGCGCCCGGGGAGCTGTTTTTT. Protein: CASSHRGLAPGELFF. The full variable domain, with the rest looked up from reference TRBV3-1 and TRBJ2-2, is DTAVSQTPKYLVTQMGNDKSIKCEQNLGHDTMYWYKQDSKKFLKIMFSYNNKELIINETVPNRFSPKSPDKAHLNLHINSLELGDSAVYFCASSHRGLAPGELFFGEGSRLTVL.

This clonotype was detected a few times. The chain links TRBV7-2 to TRBJ2-3; 11 bases line up with TRBD2. The CDR3 runs 16 residues. Unmatched junction bases numbered 4, after V lost 3 bases and J lost 2 bases. Germline CDR1 is SGHTA and CDR2 is FQGNSA. CDR3 DNA sequence: TGTGCCAGCAGCTTCGGACTAGCGGGCCCCACAGATACGCAGTATTTT. Translated, it gives CASSFGLAGPTDTQYF.

In its sample, this clonotype was seen a few times. The CDR3 protein is CSAPSSGKETQYF. In DNA, the CDR3 is TGCAGTGCCCCCTCTAGCGGGAAGGAGACCCAGTACTTC. The gene calls are TRBV20-1 and TRBJ2-5; 9 nucleotides agree with TRBD2. V lost 6 bases to trimming and J lost 5 bases; unmatched junction nucleotides: 7. The CDR3 sequence is 13 residues long. The V gene's germline CDR1 is DFQATT and CDR2 SNEGSKA (reference sequence).

In its sample, this clonotype is medium-sized. The V call is TRBV7-2, the J call TRBJ2-7; 7 bases match TRBD2. Trimming took 4 bases from V and 7 from J; bases not matched to a gene: 13. The CDR3 length is 15 residues. Germline V lookup: CDR1 SGHTA, CDR2 FQGNSA. The CDR3 DNA reads TGTGCCAGCAGCTCCCAAGCTCTAGCGGTGGGAGAGCAGTACTTC. Translating gives CASSSQALAVGEQYF.

This clonotype was seen only a few times. The genes are TRBV7-3 and TRBJ2-3; weak D call: TRBD2 (6 bases). This CDR3 spans 14 amino acids. Germline V lookup: CDR1 SGHTA, CDR2 FQGTGA. The ends were cut back, 5 bases at V and 5 bases at J, with 14 bases in the middle. Here the CDR3 DNA reads TGTGCCAGCAGCCCGGGGGAGCGGGTAGATACGCAGTATTTT. This encodes CASSPGERVDTQYF.

The CDR3 DNA is TGTGCCAGCAGCAAAGGAGGGTTCCCTACATCTGGCGGAAACACCATATATTTT. It yields the protein CASSKGGFPTSGGNTIYF. The V gene is TRBV21-1, the J gene TRBJ1-3. TRBV21-1 is a documented pseudogene. The CDR3 runs 18 residues.

The chain recombines TRBV20-1 with TRBJ2-7; D might be TRBD1 or TRBD2, each matching 6 bases. V was trimmed by 4 bases and J by 7 bases, leaving 14 bases between them. Germline V gene data show CDR1 as DFQATT and CDR2 as SNEGSKA (reference sequence). CDR3 size: 12 residues. CDR3 nucleotide sequence: TGCAGTGCTACGAGGGGGGTCGGGGAGCAGTACGTC. The encoded protein is CSATRGVGEQYV.

For this clonotype: A much larger clone lies one base from this, so it may be a read error. The chain employs TRBV3-1 and TRBJ1-6; possible D gene TRBD1, 5 bases. The CDR3 covers 16 residues. The germline CDR1 and CDR2 sequences are LGHDT and YNNKEL (reference sequence). The CDR3, as DNA: TGTGCCAGCAGCCATGGCTGGGGCAGAAATAATTCACACCTCCACTTT. Its protein product is CASSHGWGRNNSHLHF.

In its sample, this clonotype was seen many times. The rearrangement uses TRBV12-3 or TRBV12-4 and TRBJ2-6; D call uncertain. V shed 3 bases and J shed 2 bases, with 5 bases lying between them. The CDR3 covers 14 residues. The CDR3 DNA reads as TGTGCCAGCAGTTTCAAGACTGGGGCCAACGTCCTGACTTTC. It specifies CASSFKTGANVLTF.